This TCR beta chain was sequenced during a study of radiation and T cells in renal cell carcinoma. Specified time point: blood 4 weeks post-SBRT, at nephrectomy. Indicated treatment: 15 Gy SBRT to primary tumor, nephrectomy 4 weeks later. Only in-frame clones appear in the TCRdb table, and some are missing; sequencing was by immunoSEQ multiplex PCR. Here the sample spans 90,000 to 100,000 clones, more than 65% being singletons. This clone was seen just once. Trimming cost V 2 bases and J 3 bases; bases outside gene matches: 2. Germline V gene sequence: CDR1 MNHEY, CDR2 SVGAGI. This CDR3 spans 14 amino acids.

The sequence was obtained from a man in his fifties or sixties with renal cell carcinoma. This sample comprised blood, obtained from a patient whose treatment included radiotherapy and nephrectomy. J is TRBJ2-7 and V is TRBV6-5; 9 nucleotides match TRBD1. The CDR3 DNA sequence: TGTGCCAGCAGTTACGGGGACAGGGACTACGAGCAGTACTTC. Its translation: CASSYGDRDYEQYF.